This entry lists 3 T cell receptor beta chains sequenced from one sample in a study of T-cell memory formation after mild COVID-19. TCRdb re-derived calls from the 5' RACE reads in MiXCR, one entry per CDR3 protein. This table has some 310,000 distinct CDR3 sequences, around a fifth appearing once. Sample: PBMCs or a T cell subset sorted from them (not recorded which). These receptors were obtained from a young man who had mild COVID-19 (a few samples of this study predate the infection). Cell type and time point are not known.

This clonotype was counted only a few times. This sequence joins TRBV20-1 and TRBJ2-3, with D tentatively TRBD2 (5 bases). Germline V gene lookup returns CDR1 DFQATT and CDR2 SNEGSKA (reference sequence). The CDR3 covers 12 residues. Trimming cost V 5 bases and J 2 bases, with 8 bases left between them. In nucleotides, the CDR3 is TGCAGTGCTCGGGGTTTCACAGATACGCAGTATTTT. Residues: CSARGFTDTQYF.

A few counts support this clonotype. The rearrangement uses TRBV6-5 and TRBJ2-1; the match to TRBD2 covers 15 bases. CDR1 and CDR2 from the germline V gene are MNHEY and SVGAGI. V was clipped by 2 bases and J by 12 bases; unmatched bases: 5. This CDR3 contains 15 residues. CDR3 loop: CASSYRTSGGAMQFF. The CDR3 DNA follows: TGTGCCAGCAGTTACCGGACTAGCGGGGGGGCGATGCAGTTCTTC.

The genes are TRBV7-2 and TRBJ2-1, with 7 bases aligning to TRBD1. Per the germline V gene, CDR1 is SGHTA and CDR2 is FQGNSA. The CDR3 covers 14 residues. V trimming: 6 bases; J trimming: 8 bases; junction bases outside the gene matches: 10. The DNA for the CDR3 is TGTGCCAGCAGAACTAACAGGGGTAACCATGAGCAGTTCTTC. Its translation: CASRTNRGNHEQFF. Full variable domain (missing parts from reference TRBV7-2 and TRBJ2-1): GAGVSQSPSNKVTEKGKDVELRCDPISGHTALYWYRQSLGQGLEFLIYFQGNSAPDKSGLPSDRFSAERTGGSVSTLTIQRTQQEDSAVYLCASRTNRGNHEQFFGPGTRLTVL.